The table lists the clone carrying this TCR beta chain with many counts. What it recognizes is unknown. The data belong to a study of glioma-infiltrating T cells. Study-level points and caveats: Tissue-blood divergence was below expectation in non-neoplastic patients, above in gliomas. Very few CDR3 sequences were shared between tissue and blood.

The CDR3 sequence is 13 residues long. Germline V gene lookup returns CDR1 DFQATT and CDR2 SNEGSKA (reference sequence). The V gene lost 6 bases and the J gene lost 6 bases, with 15 bases spanning the gap. TCR alpha and beta CDR3 regions were amplified from RNA using iRepertoire nested multiplex PCR. Input was roughly 85-400 ng of tissue mRNA or PBMC total RNA. Using its own MiXCR run on the multiplex PCR reads, TCRdb lists one record per CDR3 protein. The sample has about 180,000 distinct CDR3 sequences; around 40% are singletons. The sequence derives from a human donor with low-grade glioma or glioblastoma, undergoing nonglioma brain surgery, or in good health (not recorded which). Sequences were obtained from glioma tissue, nonneoplastic brain tissue, or PBMCs (not recorded which). V gene TRBV20-1 combines with J gene TRBJ1-5; unclear D gene. CDR3 sequence: CSAPEIIGQPQHF. The CDR3 nucleotides read TGCAGTGCCCCTGAGATAATCGGTCAGCCCCAGCATTTT.